Below, 12 T cell receptor beta chains from the same sample are listed, as sequenced in a study of T-cell reconstitution after alpha-beta-depleted transplantation in children. Preparation of the TCRbeta library was carried out with unique molecular identifiers. TCRdb itself ran the PCR reads through MiXCR, one entry per CDR3 protein. The sample comprises 250,000 to 400,000 distinct CDR3 sequences, approximately 23% of which are singletons, and 9.5% to 13% rests with the top ten. The sequencing used PBMCs, mostly from graft donor cells, collected 180 days after TCRalphabeta/CD19-depleted stem cell transplant. These receptors were obtained from a male patient younger than 18 who had a stem cell transplant for acute lymphoblastic leukemia, so the T cells may come from the graft donor.

This clonotype has just a few counts. The rearrangement uses TRBV18 and TRBJ2-3; TRBD1 aligns across 7 bases. The CDR3 has 14 residues. Germline trimming cut 1 base from V and 4 bases from J; bases unmatched to any gene: 2. Per the germline V gene, CDR1 is KGHSH and CDR2 is LQKENI. The CDR3 spells CASSPRGTADTQYF. CDR3 nucleotide sequence: TGTGCCAGCTCACCACGGGGGACAGCAGATACGCAGTATTTT.

As to this clonotype: The junction differs from germline at one of its ends, possibly a read error. This chain connects TRBV28 to TRBJ2-5; D is tentatively TRBD1 or TRBD2 (5 bases each). The CDR3 length is 13 residues. Germline V lookup: CDR1 MDHEN, CDR2 SYDVKM. The chain's CDR3 is CASSPRDQDTQYF. The CDR3 DNA reads as TGTGCCAGCAGTCCACGGGACCAAGACACCCAGTACTTC. Full variable domain (missing parts from reference TRBV28 and TRBJ2-5): DVKVTQSSRYLVKRTGEKVFLECVQDMDHENMFWYRQDPGLGLRLIYFSYDVKMKEKGDIPEGYSVSREKKERFSLILESASTNQTSMYLCASSPRDQDTQYFGPGTRLLVL.

This clonotype was seen at least ten times. The chain couples TRBV5-1 to TRBJ2-4; 12 nucleotides agree with TRBD2. Germline V gene sequence: CDR1 SGHRS, CDR2 YFSETQ. This CDR3 is built from 21 residues. Losses at the gene ends were 0 bases for V and 8 bases for J; bases not matched to a gene: 21. CDR3 protein: CASSLEQPGLAGLSSRHIQYF. The DNA for the CDR3 is TGCGCCAGCAGCTTGGAACAACCGGGACTAGCGGGCCTTAGTAGCCGGCACATTCAGTACTTC.

The chain combines TRBV9 with TRBJ2-7; the D gene is possibly TRBD1 (6 bases). V shed 4 bases and J shed 5 bases, with 13 bases lying between them. Germline V CDR1 and CDR2: SGDLS, YYNGEE. This CDR3 spans 13 amino acids. As DNA, the CDR3 is TGTGCCAGCAGCTCGTATGGGGGCGACGAGCAGTACTTC. Amino acid sequence: CASSSYGGDEQYF.

Concerning this clonotype itself: An end of the junction does not agree with germline; a read error may underlie this. J is TRBJ2-7 and V is TRBV12-3 or TRBV12-4; D not certain. The CDR3 loop spans 15 amino acids. CDR3 region: CASSLSGIVPHEQSF. The CDR3 region has the DNA TGTGCCAGCAGTTTATCGGGTATAGTGCCCCACGAGCAGTCCTTC.

This clonotype was seen more than once but under ten times. This rearrangement joins TRBV6-2 or TRBV6-3 to TRBJ1-2; no clear D. The CDR3 is 15 residues long. Per germline, CDR1 MNHEY and CDR2 SVGEGT. V lost 2 bases and J 7 bases, leaving 17 bases between the germline ends. CDR3 loop: CASSYGRREGGGYTF. The CDR3 coding sequence is TGTGCCAGCAGTTACGGAAGAAGGGAAGGCGGTGGCTACACCTTC.

The rearrangement joins TRBV10-3 to TRBJ1-2, with TRBD1 as a possible D gene (5 bases). Germline V gene lookup returns CDR1 ENHRY and CDR2 SYGVKD. The CDR3 totals 11 residues. V was trimmed by 9 bases and J by 1 base, leaving 6 bases between them. CDR3 sequence reads: CAIDSNYGYTF. The CDR3 DNA sequence: TGTGCCATTGACAGTAACTATGGCTACACCTTC.

The sample holds a few counts of this clonotype. V is TRBV4-1 and J is TRBJ2-3, with D maybe TRBD1 (5 bases). The CDR3 loop spans 17 amino acids. Per the germline V gene, CDR1 is MGHRA and CDR2 is YSYEKL. Trimming took off 3 bases at V and 2 bases at J, with 18 bases between the two ends. Here the CDR3 reads CASSHDLPWGHTDTQYF. DNA for the CDR3: TGCGCCAGCAGCCATGACCTTCCTTGGGGCCACACAGATACGCAGTATTTT.

The rearrangement links TRBV30 to TRBJ2-7; D might be TRBD2 (6 bases). The germline V gene encodes CDR1 GTSNPN and CDR2 SVGIG (reference sequence). Trimming pared 2 bases from V and 3 bases from J, leaving 11 bases between. The CDR3 has 13 amino acids. The CDR3 here is CAWSPSEYYEQYF. In DNA form, the CDR3 reads TGTGCCTGGAGTCCTAGCGAATACTACGAGCAGTACTTC.

The chain uses TRBV5-1 and TRBJ2-1, with 12 nucleotides matching TRBD2. The CDR3 extends over 18 amino acids. The germline V gene has CDR1 SGHRS and CDR2 YFSETQ. V trimming: 6 bases; J trimming: 7 bases; junction bases outside the gene matches: 17. CDR3 loop: CASNWGWASGRASNEQFF. The CDR3 nucleotides are TGCGCCAGCAACTGGGGATGGGCTAGCGGGAGGGCCTCGAATGAGCAGTTCTTC.

The chain has TRBV7-3 and TRBJ2-7; D ambiguous. V was clipped by 1 base and J by 5 bases, with 12 bases between them. This CDR3 spans 14 amino acids. Germline V gene data show CDR1 as SGHTA and CDR2 as FQGTGA. CDR3 bases: TGTGCCAGCAGCTTAATCCCCAATGTGAACGAGCAGTACTTC. Translation: CASSLIPNVNEQYF. The whole variable domain, remainder taken from reference TRBV7-3 and TRBJ2-7, is GAGVSQTPSNKVTEKGKYVELRCDPISGHTALYWYRQSLGQGPEFLIYFQGTGAADDSGLPNDRFFAVRPEGSVSTLKIQRTERGDSAVYLCASSLIPNVNEQYFGPGTRLTVT.

This rearrangement joins TRBV6-1 to TRBJ2-7; D unclear. The CDR3 sequence is 14 residues long. The V end was cut by 8 bases, the J end by 0 bases, with 14 bases between. The germline gives CDR1 MNHNS, CDR2 SASEGT. The CDR3 loop is CASRPDLSSYEQYF. The CDR3 nucleotides are TGTGCCAGCCGGCCCGACCTGAGCTCCTACGAGCAGTACTTC.